This T cell receptor beta chain derives from a study of blood T cell repertoires in COVID-19 (dated by TCRdb to about 2020). In the study overall: Collaborator samples came from the United States, Italy and Spain and covered acute and convalescent phases of COVID-19. The prospective study material was composed of cDNA or gDNA derived from T cells, B-cell-depleted T cells, or PBMCs. The dataset comprised deeply sampled blood TCRbeta repertoires from subjects exposed to, actively infected with, or recovered from COVID-19. The repertoires were released in a freely available public database meant as a resource for research on the immune response to SARS-CoV-2. The samples were drawn from two sources: the first 160 participants of the ongoing ImmuneRACE study, and about 1,300 subjects contributed by 6 global collaborators. Sample metadata almost always included a de-identified subject ID, COVID-19 status, age in years and sex. Where available, HLA class I and class II types were taken from metadata supplied by the sample provider and were not determined by assay-based typing. Results and caveats for the whole study, not just this receptor: How much clinical and demographic metadata was included differed by source and by participant, and the metadata was provided uncurated.

Regarding this clone: What this receptor recognizes is not known. There are no base qualities to consult, and no much larger clone falls within one base.

Inclusive of the bounding cysteine and phenylalanine, the CDR3 is 15 residues long. The read is trimmed to its CDR3 DNA, 45 bases read in frame from base 1. V is reduced by 1 base and J by 5 bases, leaving a spacing of 15 bases between them. Sequences LNHDA (CDR1) and SQIVND (CDR2) are obtained from the germline V gene (reference sequence). Each collaborating institution followed its own protocols to collect whole blood in K2EDTA tubes. For TCRbeta analysis, collaborators shipped samples in one of three forms: frozen whole blood, isolated PBMCs, or DNA extracted from either of those sample types. The immunoSEQ Assay, a bias-controlled multiplex PCR, was used to amplify TCRbeta CDR3 regions from genomic DNA. Concerning the study's data processing: Within the assay, amplification of reference gene primers was used to estimate how many nucleated cells each sample contained. To quantify the absolute abundance of each unique TCRbeta CDR3 rearrangement, sequence reads were collapsed and filtered. For each sample, productive Simpson clonality was calculated by taking the square root of Simpson's diversity index across productive rearrangements. Held by TCRdb, this immuneACCESS table contains in-frame sequences only and omits some clones. Under half of the omission traces to an unresolved V gene where checked; the cause of the rest is unknown. V and J calls and clone size are copied from that table; D and trimming were computed from the DNA. Here the sample has about 190,000 clones; approximately 78% occur a single time. The ten largest account for 2.5% to 3.5% of the sample.

Sequenced input: peripheral blood. This clonotype originated in a woman of 80 years or more with active or convalescent COVID-19. Rearrangement joined TRBV19 to TRBJ2-7; TRBD1 is a weak D gene call, 6 bases matching. The DNA sequence is given as TGTGCCAGTAGTATAGTTTCCAGGGGCGTTCACGAGCAGTACTTC. This is translated as CASSIVSRGVHEQYF.